This T cell receptor beta chain was documented in a study of T cell responses to AZD1222 COVID-19 vaccine. For this clone: Antigen specificity is unknown.

Study-wide results and limits: White British ancestry dominated among donors, who included more females, and clonal diversity was possibly underestimated. Only 5 or 6 people who got AZD1222 tested seropositive at baseline.

Libraries were prepared by immunoSEQ multiplex PCR; TCRdb keeps only in-frame clonotypes and omits some of them. The sample records about 94,000 clones, approximately 81% being singletons. The TCR was taken from an adult who received the AZD1222 COVID-19 vaccine. The sequencing here drew on peripheral blood, taken 28 days after the second AZD1222 dose.

The CDR3 loop reads CASSLSEGADYEQYF. In DNA, the CDR3 is TGCGCCAGCAGCTTGTCGGAGGGGGCGGACTACGAGCAGTACTTC. J is TRBJ2-7 and V is TRBV5-1; D might be TRBD1 (7 bases). Between the trimmed V and J ends, which lost 1 base and 3 bases, there was a span of 14 bases. CDR1 is SGHRS and CDR2 is YFSETQ in the germline V gene. The CDR3 contains 15 residues.